The rows below give T cell receptor beta chains drawn from one sample of a study of OX40 agonist ivuxolimab in advanced cancers. The data were produced by immunoSEQ multiplex PCR, yet TCRdb's version contains in-frame clones alone and is incomplete. The sample lists about 36,000 clones; 81% were seen once. The starting material was CD4+ or CD8+ T cells sorted from blood, obtained in a trial of the OX40 agonist ivuxolimab. These receptor sequences come from an adult with an advanced solid tumor such as melanoma, head and neck, liver or kidney cancer. Each CDR3 is given with its conserved first and last residue. A D gene is named only where the DNA matches it firmly. Not all rows give a size; the values are once, few, many and, for expanded clones, a class.

V gene	J gene	CDR3 length	D gene	clone size	CDR3 DNA	CDR3 protein
TRBV5-4	TRBJ2-7	12	NA	NA	TGTGCCAGCAGCTTGATCGGAGACGAGCAGTACTTC	CASSLIGDEQYF
TRBV5-1	TRBJ1-1	13	NA	NA	TGCGCCAGCAGCTTACGACTAAACACTGAAGCTTTCTTT	CASSLRLNTEAFF
TRBV5-4	TRBJ2-2	15	NA	few	TGTGCCAGCAGCTTGGTCACTAGTGGCTATCGGGAGCTGTTTTTT	CASSLVTSGYRELFF
TRBV19	TRBJ2-3	15	NA	NA	TGTGCCAGTAGTATAGCCGGGAGTCTCCGGGATACGCAGTATTTT	CASSIAGSLRDTQYF
TRBV5-8	TRBJ2-5	14	NA	NA	TGTGCCAGCAGCTCCGGACGGGGATCCTGGACCCAGTACTTC	CASSSGRGSWTQYF
TRBV7-9	TRBJ2-2	14	NA	NA	TGTGCCAGCAGCTTAGAATTGATCACCGGGGAGCTGTTTTTT	CASSLELITGELFF
TRBV6-5	TRBJ2-5	15	NA	NA	TGTGCCAGCAGTTACTCGGAGGGGGGAGGGGAGACCCAGTACTTC	CASSYSEGGGETQYF
TRBV6-6	TRBJ1-2	13	NA	NA	TGTGCCAGCAGTTACGGGACTTCCTATGGCTACACCTTC	CASSYGTSYGYTF
TRBV6-5	TRBJ2-2	13	NA	NA	TGTGCCAGCAGTTACCGGGGTCTCGGGGAGCTGTTTTTT	CASSYRGLGELFF
TRBV6-5	TRBJ1-2	15	NA	NA	TGTGCCAGCAGCCGCGGAACAGGGTCTATCTCTGGCTACACCTTC	CASSRGTGSISGYTF
TRBV9	TRBJ2-1	18	TRBD2	NA	TGTGCCAGCAGCCCCTTAGGAGGGTCCGGGACTAGCGACAATGAGCAGTTCTTC	CASSPLGGSGTSDNEQFF
TRBV5-1	TRBJ1-2	15	NA	NA	TGTGCCAGCAGCTTGGTAGTATCCCAGGCTGGTGGCTACACCTTC	CASSLVVSQAGGYTF
TRBV10-3	TRBJ2-5	13	TRBD2	NA	TGTGCCACCCGGGAGGAGATCTTCGAGACCCAGTACTTC	CATREEIFETQYF
TRBV6-5	TRBJ2-5	16	TRBD2	NA	TGTGCCAGCAGTTGGTCTAGCGGGGGGGCCGCGGAGACCCAGTACTTC	CASSWSSGGAAETQYF
TRBV2	TRBJ1-6	15	TRBD1	NA	TGTGCCAGCAGTGGGAGACAGGGATCTAATTCACCCCTCCACTTT	CASSGRQGSNSPLHF
TRBV7-2	TRBJ1-3	18	NA	NA	TGTGCCAGCAGCCTCGGACGGTTTAGGAGGGCATCCGGAAACACCATATATTTT	CASSLGRFRRASGNTIYF
TRBV5-6	TRBJ2-3	17	NA	NA	TGTGCCAGCAGGCTCGACGGCCAAAGGCTAAGCACAGATACGCAGTATTTT	CASRLDGQRLSTDTQYF
TRBV11-3	TRBJ2-1	17	NA	NA	TGTGCCAGCAGCTCAGGCCAGGGAGCCAGCTCCTACAATGAGCAGTTCTTC	CASSSGQGASSYNEQFF
TRBV10-3	TRBJ1-1	14	TRBD1	NA	TGTGCCATCAGCCTGGGACAGAAAAACACTGAAGCTTTCTTT	CAISLGQKNTEAFF
TRBV7-2	TRBJ1-6	12	NA	NA	TGTGCCAGCAGCACCTACTACGGACCCCTCCACTTT	CASSTYYGPLHF
TRBV11-1	TRBJ1-2	15	NA	NA	TGTGCCAGCAGCTCGGACCCCGACAGTGCCTATGGCTACACCTTC	CASSSDPDSAYGYTF
TRBV18	TRBJ1-1	12	TRBD1	few	TGTGCCAGCTCACCTCTCCAGGGGGCGGCTTTCTTT	CASSPLQGAAFF
TRBV7-9	TRBJ2-2	15	NA	NA	TGTGCCAGCAGCTCGACAGGAGCGAACACCGGGGAGCTGTTTTTT	CASSSTGANTGELFF
TRBV28	TRBJ1-5	15	NA	NA	TGTGCCAGCAGTTTAAAGCAGGGTAGAGTTCAGCCCCAGCATTTT	CASSLKQGRVQPQHF
TRBV28	TRBJ1-4	15	NA	NA	TGTGCCAGCAGTTTTGCCGGGACGGACCATGAAAAACTGTTTTTT	CASSFAGTDHEKLFF
TRBV6-5	TRBJ1-1	14	NA	NA	TGTGCCAGCAGTGAACTGGACATGGACACTGAAGCTTTCTTT	CASSELDMDTEAFF
TRBV7-3	TRBJ1-6	16	NA	NA	TGTGCCAGCAGCCCACAGACAGCCGAGCCTCATTCACCCCTCCACTTT	CASSPQTAEPHSPLHF
TRBV11-2	TRBJ1-4	16	NA	NA	TGTGCCAGCAGACTAGGGGCGGGGACTACTAATGAAAAACTGTTTTTT	CASRLGAGTTNEKLFF